One and the same sample provided the 21 T cell receptor beta chains below, sequenced in a study of T cells in tumors after PD-1 blockade. Assay: immunoSEQ multiplex PCR; the TCRdb copy retains only in-frame clones and omits some. The sample holds approximately 4,900 clones; over 50% are singletons and the top ten take 25% to 40%. Sequenced here: tumor tissue, sampled before anti-PD-1 treatment. The receptors were gathered from a human donor with cutaneous squamous cell carcinoma.

The rearrangement joins TRBV19 to TRBJ2-2; 7 bases line up with TRBD2. The germline V gene encodes CDR1 LNHDA and CDR2 SQIVND (reference sequence). This CDR3 has 16 amino acids. V gave up 3 bases and J gave up 6 bases; unmatched junction bases: 10. The CDR3 here is CASSIFPRLASGELFF. The CDR3 DNA sequence: TGTGCCAGTAGTATTTTTCCGAGACTAGCATCCGGGGAGCTGTTTTTT.

The chain carries TRBV4-1 and TRBJ1-4; 10 nucleotides match TRBD1. The CDR3 length is 17 residues. In germline, CDR1 is MGHRA, CDR2 YSYEKL. Trimming took 1 base from V and 7 from J; bases not matched to a gene: 9. This CDR3 reads CASSQGPSGTGVEKLFF. For the CDR3, the DNA is TGCGCCAGCAGCCAAGGACCCTCCGGGACAGGGGTTGAAAAACTGTTTTTT.

V and J are TRBV10-1 and TRBJ2-3; D is undetermined. V lost 7 bases to trimming and J lost 4 bases, with 12 bases between them. CDR1 WNHNN and CDR2 SYGVQD come from the germline V gene (reference sequence). The CDR3 runs to 13 residues. In nucleotides, the CDR3 is TGCGCCAGCAATAATCGGATATCAGATACGCAGTATTTT. Amino acids: CASNNRISDTQYF.

The rearrangement links TRBV19 to TRBJ2-5, with D possibly called TRBD1 or TRBD2 (6 bases each). The V gene's germline CDR1 is LNHDA and CDR2 SQIVND (reference sequence). Trimming took off 8 bases at V and 5 bases at J, with 21 bases between the two ends. The CDR3 spans 15 residues. The CDR3 loop reads CASSTDGGPRETQYF. The CDR3 DNA reads as TGTGCCAGTTCTACGGATGGGGGGCCTCGGGAGACCCAGTACTTC.

This clone was observed once. V is TRBV3-1 (or the pseudogene TRBV3-2) and J is TRBJ2-4, with D perhaps being TRBD1 or TRBD2 (5 bases each). The CDR3 is 15 residues long. Germline CDR1 LGHDT, CDR2 YNNKEL (reference sequence). Deletions cut 1 base from V and 1 base from J, with 8 bases between. CDR3 region: CASSQGWGAKNIQYF. The DNA for the CDR3 is TGTGCCAGCAGCCAAGGGTGGGGGGCCAAAAACATTCAGTACTTC.

This clone has just a few counts. The chain carries TRBV20-1 and TRBJ2-3, with 11 bases lining up with TRBD2. CDR3 length equals 16 residues. Germline-derived CDR1 and CDR2 are DFQATT and SNEGSKA (reference sequence). V gave up 3 bases and J gave up 2 bases; unmatched junction bases: 7. DNA of the CDR3: TGCAGTGCTAGTCGAACTAGCGGGGGATTCACAGATACGCAGTATTTT. Translating gives CSASRTSGGFTDTQYF.

V is TRBV5-1 and J is TRBJ2-3; D gene uncertain. The CDR3 runs to 15 residues. The V and J ends lost 3 bases and 2 bases respectively, with 13 bases between them. Germline CDR1 SGHRS, CDR2 YFSETQ. DNA for the CDR3: TGCGCCAGCAGCTCCGGATATCCTAACACAGATACGCAGTATTTT. Protein sequence: CASSSGYPNTDTQYF.

The chain carries TRBV5-5 and TRBJ2-1, with TRBD1 as a possible D gene (6 bases). The germline V gene encodes CDR1 SGHKS and CDR2 YYEKEE (reference sequence). CDR3 length: 14 residues. V lost 1 base, J lost 2 bases, and 7 bases lay in between. CDR3 sequence: CASSLTGTYNEQFF. CDR3 nucleotide sequence: TGTGCCAGCAGCTTGACAGGGACCTACAATGAGCAGTTCTTC.

This clone has just a few counts. The rearrangement uses TRBV6-6 and TRBJ1-2, with 8 bases identical to TRBD1. After removal of 0 bases from V and 7 bases from J, the junction contained 4 bases not matched to a gene. Germline V gives CDR1 MNHNY, CDR2 SVGAGI (reference sequence). This CDR3 comprises 14 residues. The CDR3 loop reads CASSYSGQGFGYTF. The CDR3, as DNA: TGTGCCAGCAGTTACTCCGGACAGGGTTTTGGCTACACCTTC.

This clone appeared once. The chain links TRBV5-4 to TRBJ2-5; TRBD1 might be the D (5 bases). The length of the CDR3 is 16 residues. Germline V gene lookup returns CDR1 SGHNT and CDR2 YYREEE (reference sequence). The ends were cut back, 0 bases at V and 2 bases at J, with 14 bases in the middle. The CDR3 loop reads CASSLGRVGWQETQYF. The CDR3 nucleotides are TGTGCCAGCAGCTTGGGCAGGGTGGGGTGGCAAGAGACCCAGTACTTC.

The V and J genes are TRBV2 and TRBJ2-3; tentative D call: TRBD2 (5 bases). Germline CDR1 SNHLY, CDR2 FYNNEI. Trimming took off 7 bases at V and 2 bases at J, with 16 bases between the two ends. The CDR3 has 15 residues. The CDR3: CASKLPGISTDTQYF. CDR3 DNA: TGTGCCAGCAAGTTGCCGGGGATCTCCACAGATACGCAGTATTTT.

The V gene is TRBV23-1, the J gene TRBJ2-7; D unresolved. TRBV23-1 is noted as an ORF with a role that remains uncertain. This CDR3 comprises 15 residues. V dropped 2 bases and J dropped 2 bases, with 13 bases sitting between them. The CDR3 DNA reads TGCGCCAGCAGTCAACCCCGGACGCCTGCCTACGAGCAGTACTTC. This sequence encodes CASSQPRTPAYEQYF.

The CDR3 DNA is TGTGCCAGCAGTGAAGAGCGGGGCTCCTACAATGAGCAGTTCTTC. Encoded protein: CASSEERGSYNEQFF. The chain recombines TRBV6-1 with TRBJ2-1; TRBD2 aligns across 7 bases. The germline CDR1 and CDR2 sequences are MNHNS and SASEGT. V was clipped by 1 base and J by 0 bases; unmatched bases: 0. CDR3 length equals 15 residues.

This chain uses TRBV6-5 with TRBJ1-4; a possible D gene is TRBD1 (6 bases). This CDR3 spans 14 amino acids. CDR1 MNHEY and CDR2 SVGAGI come from the germline V gene. Trimming pared 4 bases from V and 8 bases from J, leaving 14 bases between. In DNA, the CDR3 is TGTGCCAGCAGTTTAATACAGGGATGGGAAAAACTGTTTTTT. Its protein is CASSLIQGWEKLFF.

In its sample, this clone ranks as large (0.1 to 1%). V gene TRBV7-8 combines with J gene TRBJ1-2, with D tentatively TRBD1 (6 bases). The germline V gene has CDR1 SGHVS and CDR2 FQNEAQ. V lost 5 bases and J 4 bases, leaving 8 bases between the germline ends. The CDR3 totals 12 residues. The CDR3 DNA reads TGTGCCAGCAGCCCGGACAGCTATGGCTACACCTTC. It yields the protein CASSPDSYGYTF.

This chain links TRBV28 with TRBJ1-2; D not certain. Trimming cost V 7 bases and J 4 bases, with 19 bases left between them. The CDR3 has 15 amino acids. Germline CDR1 and CDR2: MDHEN and SYDVKM. The CDR3 loop is CASTLPGLNFYGYTF. The CDR3, as DNA: TGTGCCAGCACCCTGCCAGGTCTCAACTTCTATGGCTACACCTTC.

The chain recombines TRBV6-2 or TRBV6-3 with TRBJ2-7, with 7 bases that match TRBD1. J was trimmed by 0 bases and V by 3 bases; bases with no gene match: 14. Germline V gene data show CDR1 as MNHEY and CDR2 as SVGEGT. The CDR3 spans 18 residues. CDR3 sequence: CASSYDPRSTGYSYEQYF. In DNA, the CDR3 is TGTGCCAGCAGTTATGACCCCCGATCGACAGGGTACTCCTACGAGCAGTACTTC.

The table lists this clone with a few counts. The V call is TRBV18, the J call TRBJ1-5; 8 bases agree with TRBD1. Germline values: CDR1 KGHSH, CDR2 LQKENI. The V segment lost 3 bases and the J segment 6 bases; nucleotides outside the gene matches: 4. The CDR3 consists of 14 residues. The CDR3 loop reads CASSPGQARQPQHF. CDR3 nucleotide sequence: TGTGCCAGCTCACCGGGACAGGCCCGTCAGCCCCAGCATTTT.

The chain couples TRBV2 to TRBJ1-5; TRBD1 might be the D (6 bases). This CDR3 spans 16 amino acids. Trimming took 5 bases from V and 7 from J, leaving 21 bases between them. CDR1 and CDR2 (germline): SNHLY, FYNNEI. DNA of the CDR3: TGTGCCAGCAGTCCCGGGACACCTCTGAGCCTGCAGCCCCAGCATTTT. Its translation is CASSPGTPLSLQPQHF.

The rearrangement joins TRBV7-8 to TRBJ1-3; D not certain. The germline V and J ends were trimmed by 2 bases and 0 bases, with 8 bases remaining between them. Germline CDR1 and CDR2: SGHVS and FQNEAQ. The length of the CDR3 is 15 residues. The CDR3: CASSLSQVSGNTIYF. DNA of the CDR3: TGTGCCAGCAGCTTAAGCCAGGTCTCTGGAAACACCATATATTTT.

V gene TRBV5-1 combines with J gene TRBJ1-4, with D possibly TRBD1 on 6 matching bases. V was trimmed by 4 bases and J by 5 bases, leaving 12 bases between them. Germline loops: CDR1 SGHRS, CDR2 YFSETQ. The CDR3 covers 14 residues. The CDR3 DNA reads as TGCGCCAGCAGCGCGGACAGCCGGAATGAAAAACTGTTTTTT. Translation gives CASSADSRNEKLFF.